This TCR beta chain was identified during a study of a mutant IDH1 vaccine in newly diagnosed glioma (dated by TCRdb to about 2021). Looking at the study overall: Patients received eight vaccinations in weeks 1, 3, 5, 7, 11, 15, 19 and 23, corresponding to visits V03 through V10. Vaccination was initiated 4-6 weeks after radiotherapy alone, or concurrently with temozolomide cycles in the chemotherapy-containing groups. Of the approximately 34 patients who were treated, around 62% were male and approximately 38% were female, and the mean age was about 40 years. Before enrollment, patients had received standard therapy of radiotherapy alone, temozolomide alone, or radiochemotherapy with temozolomide; most received the combination. Peripheral blood was collected at six visits: V03 (baseline), V05, V07, V10, V12 and V13. Longitudinal TCRB deep sequencing was done for 25 treated patients, wherever samples were available for exploratory analyses. The full study reports these points: Across multiple MHC alleles, vaccine-induced immune responses were seen in 85% to 95% of patients. According to the authors, sample limitations meant that analyses of patient blood samples could not be reproduced. No apparent relationship was observed between pseudoprogression and alterations in the top peripheral T cell clonotypes detected by TCRB sequencing. Selection of PBMC samples for TCRB deep sequencing was based on availability.

As concerns this clone: Its target antigen remains unknown. Base qualities are not at hand, and no much larger clone is one base apart.

Trimming takes 3 bases from V and 0 bases from J, and the germline ends sit 11 bases apart. The CDR3 covers 15 residues, taking in both the cysteine and the phenylalanine. Only the CDR3 portion is preserved as DNA: 45 bases, with reading frame beginning at the first base. Sequences SGHRS (CDR1) and YFSETQ (CDR2) are obtained from the germline V gene. Receptors were amplified or captured by the immunoSEQ multiplex PCR assay. Following the manufacturer's protocol, the hsTCRB Kit was used to amplify rearranged TCR beta chain sequences. TCRB libraries were sequenced on an Illumina MiSeq. The source study handled its data this way. Demultiplexing, trimming and gene mapping were performed with the kit vendor's proprietary platform. Not all clones reach the TCRdb copy of this immuneACCESS table, which keeps in-frame sequences only. Checked studies attribute under half of the gap to unresolved V genes and leave the rest unexplained. V and J calls and clone size are as listed in that table; D and trimming were resolved from the DNA. The sample data list around 100,000 clones, and about 90% of these were observed just once. Of the sample, roughly 0.61% falls within the top ten clones.

This specimen's time point label, interpreted: week 11, during vaccination. Each vaccine dose, consisting of 300 ug of a 20-mer mutant IDH1 peptide in Montanide, was administered subcutaneously with topical imiquimod. Donors had newly diagnosed WHO grade 3 or 4 IDH1-mutant astrocytomas with loss of nuclear ATRX. The samples were drawn from NOA16, a multicentre, single-arm, open-label phase I trial in Germany that tested a mutant IDH1 peptide vaccine in humans for the first time. Genomic DNA for TCRB sequencing was extracted from EDTA blood using the DNeasy Blood and Tissue Kit. The source material was PBMCs, sampled from a glioma patient whose treatment included an IDH1 peptide vaccine. The source of this sequence is a woman between 50 and 59 years old with glioma. The chain was built from TRBV5-1 and TRBJ2-3, with no confident D gene call. The CDR3 loop reads CASSSSTVSTDTQYF. The bases read TGCGCCAGCAGCTCCTCTACGGTTAGCACAGATACGCAGTATTTT. The full variable domain, with segments outside the CDR3 supplied by the reference TRBV5-1 and TRBJ2-3 proteins, appears as KAGVTQTPRYLIKTRGQQVTLSCSPISGHRSVSWYQQTPGQGLQFLFEYFSETQRNKGNFPGRFSGRQFSNSRSEMNVSTLELGDSALYLCASSSSTVSTDTQYFGPGTRLTVL.